Each of the 22 T cell receptor beta chains below was sequenced from the same sample in a study of blood T cell repertoires in COVID-19. TCRdb's table, derived via immunoSEQ multiplex PCR, lists solely in-frame clones and lacks some. The sample contains tens of thousands of clones, 79% of which appear only once. Sequencing input: peripheral blood. These receptors came from a woman older than 75 with active or convalescent COVID-19.

The genes are TRBV28 and TRBJ2-1; a weak D match, TRBD2 (5 bases). In germline, CDR1 is MDHEN, CDR2 SYDVKM. V was shortened by 6 bases and J by 0 bases, with 21 bases between the two germline ends. CDR3 length: 18 residues. In DNA, the CDR3 is TGTGCCAGCAGAACCGACTATCTCGACAAGAGCTCCTACAATGAGCAGTTCTTC. Its translation: CASRTDYLDKSSYNEQFF.

The V and J genes are TRBV6-1 and TRBJ2-5, with D unresolved. The CDR3 sequence is 15 residues long. Germline assignment: CDR1 MNHNS and CDR2 SASEGT. The ends were cut back, 1 base at V and 2 bases at J, with 11 bases in the middle. The CDR3, as DNA: TGTGCCAGCAGTGAAGGGTGGGCGAAGCAAGAGACCCAGTACTTC. It is translated as CASSEGWAKQETQYF.

This chain connects TRBV7-3 to TRBJ2-3; 8 nucleotides agree with TRBD2. Trimming removed 4 bases from V and 0 bases from J; junction bases left unmatched: 9. The CDR3 spans 17 residues. CDR1 is SGHTA, CDR2 FQGTGA, per germline. This CDR3 reads CASSSLPGLASTDTQYF. CDR3 DNA: TGTGCCAGCAGCTCACTACCCGGACTAGCTAGCACAGATACGCAGTATTTT.

This clone has a count of ten or more. The V and J genes are TRBV27 and TRBJ2-2; D ambiguous. The V and J ends lost 6 bases and 3 bases respectively, with 17 bases between them. This CDR3 has 16 residues. The germline gives CDR1 MNHEY, CDR2 SMNVEV (reference sequence). This CDR3 reads CASSPIEYGDTGELFF. CDR3 sequence (DNA): TGTGCCAGCAGCCCCATTGAGTATGGAGACACCGGGGAGCTGTTTTTT.

The V call is TRBV4-2, the J call TRBJ1-1, with 9 bases matching TRBD1. V gave up 1 base and J gave up 3 bases; unmatched junction bases: 9. The CDR3 contains 17 residues. The germline V gene encodes CDR1 LGHNA and CDR2 YNFKEQ. The CDR3, as DNA: TGTGCCAGCAGCCAAGTCCCGGGACAGGGAACAGACACTGAAGCTTTCTTT. Its protein is CASSQVPGQGTDTEAFF.

This chain links TRBV2 with TRBJ1-1, with TRBD1 identical over 9 bases. The CDR3 consists of 15 residues. From germline, CDR1 is SNHLY and CDR2 FYNNEI. Trimming at V came to 8 bases and at J to 3 bases, leaving 10 bases not matched to a gene. DNA of the CDR3: TGTGCCAGCTCCTTGGGGGACAGGGATTACACTGAAGCTTTCTTT. Translating gives CASSLGDRDYTEAFF. Using reference TRBV2 and TRBJ1-1 for the parts outside the CDR3, the full variable domain is EPEVTQTPSHQVTQMGQEVILRCVPISNHLYFYWYRQILGQKVEFLVSFYNNEISEKSEIFDDQFSVERPDGSNFTLKIRSTKLEDSAMYFCASSLGDRDYTEAFFGQGTRLTVV.

The chain uses TRBV12-5 and TRBJ2-5, with 11 bases fitting TRBD2. Per germline, CDR1 LGHNT and CDR2 FRNRAP. CDR3 length: 18 amino acids. The J segment lost 3 bases and the V segment lost 5 bases, leaving 14 bases of the junction unmatched. CDR3 nucleotide sequence: TGTGCTAGTGGTCCACCACTTAGCGGGGGGGCCTTTAAAGAGACCCAGTACTTC. Encoded protein: CASGPPLSGGAFKETQYF. Supplemented by reference TRBV12-5 and TRBJ2-5, the full variable domain reads DARVTQTPRHKVTEMGQEVTMRCQPILGHNTVFWYRQTMMQGLELLAYFRNRAPLDDSGMPKDRFSAEMPDATLATLKIQPSEPRDSAVYFCASGPPLSGGAFKETQYFGPGTRLLVL.

The chain uses TRBV7-3 and TRBJ2-2; TRBD2 agrees at 10 bases. V dropped 7 bases and J dropped 5; count of bases not matched to a gene: 4. Germline V CDR1 and CDR2: SGHTA, FQGTGA. The CDR3 consists of 14 residues. The CDR3 DNA reads TGTGCCAGCAACCTAGCGGGAGTGACCGGGGAGCTGTTTTTT. It specifies CASNLAGVTGELFF.

The chain uses TRBV6-4 and TRBJ2-2, with 9 bases identical to TRBD1. V was clipped by 6 bases and J by 4 bases; unmatched bases: 6. The CDR3 spans 15 residues. Per the germline V gene, CDR1 is MRHNA and CDR2 is SNTAGT. This chain's CDR3 is CASRRDRDFTGELFF. The CDR3 region has the DNA TGTGCCAGCAGAAGGGACAGGGACTTCACCGGGGAGCTGTTTTTT.

The chain recombines TRBV24-1 with TRBJ2-7; TRBD2 agrees at 9 bases. The CDR3 covers 16 residues. Per germline, CDR1 KGHDR and CDR2 SFDVKD. V lost 2 bases to trimming and J lost 0 bases; unmatched junction nucleotides: 4. CDR3 amino acids: CATSDSLSGSSYEQYF. Here the CDR3 DNA reads TGTGCCACCAGTGATTCACTTAGCGGGAGCTCCTACGAGCAGTACTTC.

The V call is TRBV14, the J call TRBJ1-3; TRBD1 matches 7 bases. This CDR3 has 16 amino acids. V trimming: 2 bases; J trimming: 0 bases; junction bases outside the gene matches: 4. Germline V gene data show CDR1 as SGHDN and CDR2 as FVKESK. The CDR3, as DNA: TGTGCCAGCAGCCAATGGACAGGCCTCTCTGGAAACACCATATATTTT. Translating it yields CASSQWTGLSGNTIYF.

The chain is built from TRBV19 and TRBJ1-3, with unresolved D. With 6 bases removed from V and 4 bases from J, the gap between germline ends came to 4 bases. The CDR3 has 11 residues. The germline V gene encodes CDR1 LNHDA and CDR2 SQIVND (reference sequence). CDR3 protein: CASRAGNTIYF. The CDR3 nucleotides read TGTGCCAGTAGAGCAGGAAACACCATATATTTT.

This chain joins TRBV5-8 and TRBJ2-6; 8 bases agree with TRBD1. The ends lost 0 bases at V and 3 bases at J; junction bases unmatched: 5. The length of the CDR3 is 17 residues. Germline V gives CDR1 SGHTS, CDR2 YDEGEE. CDR3 sequence reads: CASSLGRGLGGANVLTF. The DNA for the CDR3 is TGTGCCAGCAGCTTGGGCAGGGGGCTCGGTGGGGCCAACGTCCTGACTTTC. Filled out from reference TRBV5-8 and TRBJ2-6, the complete variable domain reads EAGVTQSPTHLIKTRGQQATLRCSPISGHTSVYWYQQALGLGLQFLLWYDEGEERNRGNFPPRFSGRQFPNYSSELNVNALELEDSALYLCASSLGRGLGGANVLTFGAGSRLTVL.

This clone was observed once. Mismatch with germline at one junction end may stem from a read error. The chain recombines TRBV11-3 with TRBJ2-1; possibly TRBD1 for D (5 bases). The CDR3 is made up of 15 amino acids. Germline-derived CDR1 and CDR2 are SGHNT and YENEEA. The CDR3 protein is CASSFEQGSHNEQFF. DNA of the CDR3: TGTGCCAGCAGCTTTGAGCAGGGCTCCCACAATGAGCAGTTCTTC.

The rearrangement links TRBV27 to TRBJ2-7, with 9 bases aligning to TRBD2. Trimming cost V 6 bases and J 4 bases; bases outside gene matches: 4. The CDR3 consists of 13 residues. The germline gives CDR1 MNHEY, CDR2 SMNVEV (reference sequence). This CDR3 reads CASRLAGVYEQYF. DNA for the CDR3: TGTGCCAGCAGGTTAGCGGGAGTTTACGAGCAGTACTTC.

The genes are TRBV7-2 and TRBJ2-1; TRBD2 aligns across 11 bases. This CDR3 comprises 16 residues. Germline loops: CDR1 SGHTA, CDR2 FQGNSA. The ends lost 4 bases at V and 6 bases at J; junction bases unmatched: 8. CDR3 in DNA: TGTGCCAGCAGCTCCGACGGGACTAGCGGAATCAATGAGCAGTTCTTC. Translation: CASSSDGTSGINEQFF.

The chain recombines TRBV27 with TRBJ1-2; 10 positions agree with TRBD1. Germline lookup yields CDR1 MNHEY and CDR2 SMNVEV (reference sequence). The CDR3 covers 14 residues. The J segment lost 8 bases and the V segment lost 6 bases, leaving 9 bases of the junction unmatched. The CDR3, as DNA: TGTGCCAGCAGGAGACAGGGGGCCCGCCGCGGCTACACCTTC. Encoded protein: CASRRQGARRGYTF.

This clone has a handful of counts. The chain combines TRBV6-6 with TRBJ1-1, with D perhaps TRBD1 (5 bases). Germline V CDR1 and CDR2: MNHNY, SVGAGI (reference sequence). The CDR3 is 15 amino acids. Trimming cost V 6 bases and J 4 bases, with 18 bases left between them. CDR3 in amino acids: CASSLQRAGGTEAFF. CDR3 DNA sequence: TGTGCCAGCAGCCTCCAACGGGCGGGGGGCACTGAAGCTTTCTTT.

In this sample, this clone turned up once. The chain recombines TRBV6-6 with TRBJ2-3; possible D gene TRBD2, 6 bases. Trimming removed 4 bases from V and 7 bases from J, with 12 bases in between. The CDR3 consists of 13 residues. CDR1 is MNHNY and CDR2 is SVGAGI in the germline V gene (reference sequence). CDR3 sequence reads: CASSSPTRYTQYF. The CDR3 DNA follows: TGTGCCAGCAGTTCCCCGACTAGATATACGCAGTATTTT.

This chain links TRBV5-1 with TRBJ2-7; 9 bases line up with TRBD1. The germline V gene encodes CDR1 SGHRS and CDR2 YFSETQ. The CDR3 runs 15 residues. With V trimmed by 0 bases and J by 3 bases, 4 bases remained unmatched. CDR3 region: CASSLAGGQGYEQYF. The CDR3 DNA follows: TGCGCCAGCAGCTTGGCCGGGGGACAGGGCTACGAGCAGTACTTC.

V usage is TRBV9 and J usage is TRBJ2-1; TRBD2 matches 12 bases. J was trimmed by 12 bases and V by 0 bases; bases with no gene match: 7. Looked up from germline, CDR1 is SGDLS and CDR2 is YYNGEE. The CDR3 has 15 amino acids. Written as DNA, the CDR3 is TGTGCCAGCAGCGTAGGGACTAGCGGGGCCCGGTTGCAGTTCTTC. Translated, it gives CASSVGTSGARLQFF.

V is TRBV14 and J is TRBJ1-1, with 7 positions matching TRBD1. J gave up 5 bases and V 3 bases, and 6 bases lay outside the gene matches. CDR3 length: 14 residues. CDR1 is SGHDN and CDR2 is FVKESK in the germline V gene. The CDR3 sequence: CASSQQGGWTEAFF. The DNA for the CDR3 is TGTGCCAGCAGCCAGCAAGGGGGCTGGACTGAAGCTTTCTTT.